This T cell receptor (beta chain) is drawn from a study of CD8 T cells in Susac syndrome. The CDR3 spans 16 residues. Germline-derived CDR1 and CDR2 are LGHDT and YNNKEL (reference sequence). V was pared by 0 bases and J by 4 bases, with 10 bases between. RNA totalling roughly 0.45 to 1 ug underwent reverse transcription with random hexamers. TCRdb processed the immunoSEQ multiplex PCR reads anew with MiXCR; each CDR3 protein has one entry. Counted here are some 450,000 distinct CDR3 sequences, 85% to 90% occurring once; the ten biggest clones make up 0.09% to 0.15%. This receptor was identified in a human donor with multiple sclerosis. The sequencing sample was made of CD8+ T cells from PBMCs. The chain has TRBV3-1 and TRBJ1-6; D is possibly TRBD1 (5 bases). The CDR3 DNA sequence: TGTGCCAGCAGCCAAGAAGGGGCGGCTTATAATTCACCCCTCCACTTT. Translation gives CASSQEGAAYNSPLHF. The full variable domain, rest sourced from reference TRBV3-1 and TRBJ1-6, is DTAVSQTPKYLVTQMGNDKSIKCEQNLGHDTMYWYKQDSKKFLKIMFSYNNKELIINETVPNRFSPKSPDKAHLNLHINSLELGDSAVYFCASSQEGAAYNSPLHFGNGTRLTVT.